Presented here are 16 T cell receptor beta chains from one specimen sequenced in a study of identical twins. TCRdb re-called the 5' RACE reads through MiXCR, storing one row per CDR3 protein. The repertoire holds roughly 1.6 million distinct CDR3 sequences, about 31% seen once, with about 0.27% in the top ten. Source material: cord blood. The receptor source for this set is a newborn girl in good health.

This clonotype has a handful of counts. The chain links TRBV5-1 to TRBJ1-1; unclear D gene. This CDR3 region has 13 residues. The germline V gene has CDR1 SGHRS and CDR2 YFSETQ. V was clipped by 2 bases and J by 6 bases, with 11 bases between them. As DNA, the CDR3 is TGCGCCAGCAGCTTTAACGGGGTGGCTGAAGCTTTCTTT. This sequence encodes CASSFNGVAEAFF. The whole variable domain, filled in from reference TRBV5-1 and TRBJ1-1, reads KAGVTQTPRYLIKTRGQQVTLSCSPISGHRSVSWYQQTPGQGLQFLFEYFSETQRNKGNFPGRFSGRQFSNSRSEMNVSTLELGDSALYLCASSFNGVAEAFFGQGTRLTVV.

This clonotype was picked up many times. V gene TRBV4-2 combines with J gene TRBJ2-7; D is uncertain. CDR1 is LGHNA, CDR2 YNFKEQ, per germline. V was trimmed by 0 bases and J by 3 bases, leaving 6 bases between them. This CDR3 contains 13 residues. For the CDR3, the DNA is TGTGCCAGCAGCCAAGATGTCGACTACGAGCAGTACTTC. Residues: CASSQDVDYEQYF.

V and J are TRBV2 and TRBJ2-7, with 8 bases identical to TRBD1. This CDR3 is built from 15 residues. J was trimmed by 2 bases and V by 5 bases; bases with no gene match: 8. The germline gives CDR1 SNHLY, CDR2 FYNNEI. The CDR3 region is CASSNEGTGAYEQYF. The CDR3 bases are TGTGCCAGCAGTAACGAGGGGACAGGTGCCTACGAGCAGTACTTC.

This chain links TRBV27 with TRBJ2-1; no clear D gene. V was clipped by 2 bases and J by 8 bases, with 19 bases between them. Germline V CDR1 and CDR2: MNHEY, SMNVEV (reference sequence). The CDR3 contains 16 residues. The CDR3 DNA reads TGTGCCAGCAGTTTAAGACCGCCACCTCTTAATTATGAGCAGTTCTTC. Its protein product is CASSLRPPPLNYEQFF.

The chain carries TRBV27 and TRBJ1-1, with no clear D. Germline loops: CDR1 MNHEY, CDR2 SMNVEV (reference sequence). The CDR3 has 14 amino acids. The ends were cut back, 1 base at V and 2 bases at J, with 8 bases in the middle. CDR3 sequence: CASSLLGRNTEAFF. DNA for the CDR3: TGTGCCAGCAGTTTATTAGGGAGAAACACTGAAGCTTTCTTT.

Details on this clonotype: Its ends do not fully match the called genes, so a read error is possible. The rearrangement links TRBV7-7 to TRBJ2-3; 8 positions match TRBD1. The CDR3 covers 13 residues. Germline V gives CDR1 SSHAT, CDR2 FNYEAQ (reference sequence). The CDR3 reads CASSPDREDTQYF. In DNA, the CDR3 is TGTGCTAGCAGCCCGGACAGGGAAGATACGCAGTATTTT.

The rearrangement links TRBV7-6 to TRBJ1-2, with unresolved D. Trimming cost V 1 base and J 8 bases, with 17 bases left between them. Germline lookup yields CDR1 SGHVS and CDR2 FNYEAQ. The CDR3 runs 15 residues. In nucleotides, the CDR3 is TGTGCCAGCAGCTTAGAAATGGGCAGCTTAAGGGGCTACACCTTC. Protein: CASSLEMGSLRGYTF.

The table lists this clonotype with many counts. At one end, the junction sequence differs from germline, possibly due to a read error. The genes are TRBV5-1 and TRBJ2-1; 7 positions match TRBD2. The germline V gene encodes CDR1 SGHRS and CDR2 YFSETQ. CDR3 length: 13 amino acids. CDR3 protein: CASSFSSGNEQFF. The CDR3, as DNA: TGTGCCAGCAGCTTCTCTAGCGGCAATGAGCAGTTCTTC.

The V and J genes are TRBV5-6 and TRBJ1-1; D is uncertain. Looked up from germline, CDR1 is SGHDT and CDR2 is YYEEEE. The CDR3 has 13 amino acids. V lost 4 bases and J 3 bases, leaving 10 bases between the germline ends. CDR3 residues: CASSPGSYTEAFF. DNA of the CDR3: TGTGCCAGCAGCCCGGGGAGTTACACTGAAGCTTTCTTT. The entire variable domain, with the rest obtained from reference TRBV5-6 and TRBJ1-1, is as follows: DAGVTQSPTHLIKTRGQQVTLRCSPKSGHDTVSWYQQALGQGPQFIFQYYEEEERQRGNFPDRFSGHQFPNYSSELNVNALLLGDSALYLCASSPGSYTEAFFGQGTRLTVV.

The rearrangement joins TRBV9 to TRBJ2-5; 10 bases line up with TRBD2. The CDR3 has 18 amino acids. The V gene end was trimmed by 0 bases and the J gene end by 2 bases; junction bases not matched to a gene: 10. Germline values: CDR1 SGDLS, CDR2 YYNGEE. CDR3 amino acids: CASSVASWTSGLQETQYF. Written as DNA, the CDR3 is TGTGCCAGCAGCGTAGCTTCTTGGACTAGCGGACTACAAGAGACCCAGTACTTC.

This clonotype was seen a single time. One junction end does not reproduce the germline sequence, and a read error may be involved. This chain connects TRBV20-1 to TRBJ2-3, with 7 positions matching TRBD2. Germline V gene lookup returns CDR1 DFQATT and CDR2 SNEGSKA (reference sequence). There are 15 residues in the CDR3. The CDR3 bases are TGCAGTCTTAGCTTGCGGGAGAGTTTAGGAGATGCGCAGTATTTT. It specifies CSLSLRESLGDAQYF.

This clonotype came up a few times. The chain is built from TRBV7-9 and TRBJ2-3; possibly TRBD2 for D (6 bases). The CDR3 covers 16 residues. V lost 2 bases, J lost 6 bases, and 18 bases lay in between. Germline V gene data show CDR1 as SEHNR and CDR2 as FQNEAQ (reference sequence). DNA for the CDR3: TGTGCCAGCAGCTTACTGGCGGGGCCCTCAGTGGATACGCAGTATTTT. This encodes CASSLLAGPSVDTQYF.

This clonotype came up a few times. The J gene is TRBJ2-7, the V gene TRBV28; weak D call: TRBD2 (6 bases). Germline CDR1 reads MDHEN; CDR2 reads SYDVKM. The CDR3 loop spans 15 amino acids. V was clipped by 5 bases and J by 0 bases, with 14 bases between them. The chain's CDR3 is CASSKAGKSSYEQYF. For the CDR3, the DNA is TGTGCCAGCAGTAAGGCGGGAAAGAGCTCCTACGAGCAGTACTTC.

Points on this clonotype: One end of the junction does not line up with germline, which may come from a read error. The CDR3: CSISASEEQYF. DNA of the CDR3: TGTTCCATCAGTGCTTCAGAAGAGCAGTACTTC. This chain connects TRBV10-3 to TRBJ2-4; D is unresolved. The CDR3 is 11 residues long. Germline loops: CDR1 ENHRY, CDR2 SYGVKD.

This clonotype has only a few counts. J is TRBJ1-5 and V is TRBV20-1; D is unresolved. Germline V gives CDR1 DFQATT, CDR2 SNEGSKA (reference sequence). The CDR3 is 14 residues long. The germline V and J ends were trimmed by 3 bases and 0 bases, with 9 bases remaining between them. CDR3 in DNA: TGCAGTGCTAGGAGGGAGAATAGCAATCAGCCCCAGCATTTT. Protein sequence: CSARRENSNQPQHF.

The chain's CDR3 is CSARDLTGAMNTEAFF. The CDR3 bases are TGCAGTGCTAGAGATTTGACAGGAGCCATGAACACTGAAGCTTTCTTT. This chain uses TRBV20-1 with TRBJ1-1; maybe TRBD1 (6 bases). This CDR3 is built from 16 residues. The V gene lost 0 bases and the J gene lost 0 bases, with 14 bases spanning the gap. Germline lookup yields CDR1 DFQATT and CDR2 SNEGSKA (reference sequence).